A selection of T cell receptor beta chains follows, all from one sample in a study of cytomegalovirus exposure and HLA in healthy donors. The assay was immunoSEQ multiplex PCR, and TCRdb's table has in-frame clones only and misses some. The sample shows some 170,000 clones, approximately 87% of them seen only once. The material sequenced was PBMCs. Receptors were obtained from a woman under 40 in good health and CMV-seronegative. CDR3s include the opening cysteine and the closing phenylalanine or tryptophan.

>TRBJ1-2|TRBV4-1
CASSHEGGGAGGYGYTF
>TRBJ1-1|TRBV7-9
CASSGDPNTEAFF
>TRBJ2-7|TRBV7-9
CASSLMPFGEQYF
>TRBJ2-1|TRBV4-2
CASSQEVTGDEQFF
>TRBJ1-1|TRBV15
CATSTGQPYTEAFF
>TRBJ1-6|TRBV27
CASKGRRPNSPLHF
>TRBJ1-1|TRBV7-2
CASSSIWATEAFF
>TRBJ2-1|TRBV11-3
CASSLIRDNEQFF
>TRBJ2-5|TRBV9
CASSVGPRGETQYF
>TRBJ2-7|TRBV27
CASRRDTRSYEQYF
>TRBJ1-5|TRBV28
CASSFTGSNQPQHF
>TRBJ2-1|TRBV11-2
CASSLGPRSEQFF
>TRBJ1-2|TRBV7-3
CASSLLRRVNYGYTF
>TRBJ1-1|TRBV27
CASSSSGSMNTEAFF
>TRBJ2-7|TRBV27
CASSIRGPPFGQYF
>TRBJ1-1|TRBV4-3
CASSQDRDGSTEAFF
>TRBJ2-6|TRBV4-3
CASSQSRAGLSGSGANVLTF
>TRBJ2-3|TRBV28
CASSVPGRRADTQYF
>TRBJ2-3|TRBV15
CATSGETDTQYF
>TRBJ2-1|TRBV20-1
CSARERDEQFF
>TRBJ1-3|TRBV30
CAWTVRLGNTIYF
>TRBJ2-2|TRBV7-8
CASSAYRGSTGELFF
>TRBJ2-1|TRBV27
CASSFRRGRYNEQFF
>TRBJ1-3|TRBV6-6
CASSQRGGGNTIYF
>TRBJ1-2|TRBV7-9
CASSPLGQSNYGYTF
>TRBJ2-2|TRBV18
CASSATQGGTGELFF
>TRBJ1-1|TRBV29-1
CSTRRGAEAFF
>TRBJ1-2|TRBV6-6
CASSEGAGDGYTF
>TRBJ2-3|TRBV19
CASTQSARFTDTQYF
>TRBJ2-7|TRBV28
CASKIIAGAGEQYF
>TRBJ1-2|TRBV10-3
CAISADGPQDGYTF
>TRBJ1-5|TRBV7-2
CASSLIGGRNQPQHF
>TRBJ2-7|TRBV6-6
CASRTQVNYEQYF
>TRBJ2-7|TRBV28
CASSRQATSSYEQYF
>TRBJ2-7|TRBV2
CASSRGGDSYEQYF
>TRBJ1-4|TRBV2
CASIWSLFF
>TRBJ1-4|TRBV28
CASSQWTSAEKLFF
>TRBJ2-1|TRBV6-6
CASSSGGGPYNEQFF
>TRBJ1-2|TRBV7-9
CASSLLSTNYGYTF
>TRBJ2-7|TRBV4-1
CASSQEDSYEQYF
>TRBJ2-1|TRBV6-6
CASKDREYNEQFF
>TRBJ2-2|TRBV4-2
CASSPLGVANTGELFF
>TRBJ2-7|TRBV4-1
CASSQVTASYEQYF
>TRBJ1-4|TRBV4-1
CASSSPRATNEKLFF
>TRBJ2-7|TRBV28
CASSFIASYEQYF
>TRBJ2-5|TRBV6-5
CASSKLGFEYF
>TRBJ2-1|TRBV9
CASQTDGYGEQFF
>TRBJ1-3|TRBV6-6
CASTKETVYSGNTIYF